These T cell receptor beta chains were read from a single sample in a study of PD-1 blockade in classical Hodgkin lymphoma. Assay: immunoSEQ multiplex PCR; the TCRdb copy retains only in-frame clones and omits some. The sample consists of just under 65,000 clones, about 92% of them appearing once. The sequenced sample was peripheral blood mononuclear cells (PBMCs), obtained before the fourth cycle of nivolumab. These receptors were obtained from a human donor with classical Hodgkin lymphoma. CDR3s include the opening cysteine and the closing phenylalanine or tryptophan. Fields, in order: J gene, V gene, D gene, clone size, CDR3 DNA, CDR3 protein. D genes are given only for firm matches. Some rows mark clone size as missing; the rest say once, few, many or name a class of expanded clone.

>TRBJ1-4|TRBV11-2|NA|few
TGTGCCAGCAGCTTAGGACGGGAACTGGAAAAACTGTTTTTT
CASSLGRELEKLFF
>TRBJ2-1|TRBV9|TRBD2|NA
TGTGCCAGCAGCGCGACGTCTAGCGGGGGGTTGAATGAGCAGTTCTTC
CASSATSSGGLNEQFF
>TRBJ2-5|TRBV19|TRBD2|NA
TGTGCCAGTAGTATTGACGCGGCGGGGGGTTGGTCCCAAGAGACCCAGTACTTC
CASSIDAAGGWSQETQYF
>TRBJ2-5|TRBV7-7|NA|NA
TGTGCCAGCAGCTTAGGGGGGGCTGGGGAGACCCAGTACTTC
CASSLGGAGETQYF
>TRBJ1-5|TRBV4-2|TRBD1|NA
TGTGCCAGCAGCCAAGATTTACAGGGGCCTAATCAGCCCCAGCATTTT
CASSQDLQGPNQPQHF
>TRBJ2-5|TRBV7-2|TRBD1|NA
TGTGCCAGCAGCTTAGTACAGGGGGGCCAAGAGACCCAGTACTTC
CASSLVQGGQETQYF
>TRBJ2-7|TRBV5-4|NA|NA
TGTGCCAGCAGCTTGGGGGGTCTAGGAGACTACGAGCAGTACTTC
CASSLGGLGDYEQYF
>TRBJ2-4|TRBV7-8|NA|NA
TGTGCCAGCAAGGACGAGGACATTCAGTACTTC
CASKDEDIQYF
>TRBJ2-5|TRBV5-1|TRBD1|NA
TGCGCCAGCAGCTTCTCGGGACAGACCAGGGAGACCCAGTACTTC
CASSFSGQTRETQYF
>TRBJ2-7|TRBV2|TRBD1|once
TGTGCCAGCACGTCCGGGACAGGCCAGGGCGAGCAGTACTTC
CASTSGTGQGEQYF
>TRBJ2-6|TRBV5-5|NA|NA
TGTGCCAGCAGCCCGCCTCAGGTTTTTCTCTCTGGGGCCAACGTCCTGACTTTC
CASSPPQVFLSGANVLTF
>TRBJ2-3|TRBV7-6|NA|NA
TGTGCCAGCAGCTTAGCCCCGCCAATCACAGATACGCAGTATTTT
CASSLAPPITDTQYF
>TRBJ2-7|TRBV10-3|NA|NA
TGTGCCATCAGTGAGAGGGCCTACGAGCAGTACTTC
CAISERAYEQYF
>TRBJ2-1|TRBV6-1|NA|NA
TGTGCCAGCAGGCGGTTCCCGGGGGATGAGCAGTTCTTC
CASRRFPGDEQFF
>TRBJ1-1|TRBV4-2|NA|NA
TGTGCCAGCAGCCCGAGGACGGTGAACACTGAAGCTTTCTTT
CASSPRTVNTEAFF
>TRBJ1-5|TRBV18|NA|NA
TGTGCCAGCTCACCCCCCGGCCTCAGGGATCAGCCCCAGCATTTT
CASSPPGLRDQPQHF
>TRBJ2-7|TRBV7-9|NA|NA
TGTGCCAGCAGCTTAGAGAAGGGGGACTCCTACGAGCAGTACTTC
CASSLEKGDSYEQYF
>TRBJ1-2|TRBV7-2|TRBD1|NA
TGTGCCAGCAAACCCGTATCAGGGGGCGATGGCTACACCTTC
CASKPVSGGDGYTF
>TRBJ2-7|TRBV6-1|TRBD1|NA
TGTGCCAGCAAAGAGGGGGCTTACGAGCAGTACTTC
CASKEGAYEQYF